This TCR beta chain was sequenced during a study of blood T cell repertoires in COVID-19. Study details: COVID-19 samples, acute and convalescent, were from the United States, Italy and Spain.

Looked up from germline, CDR1 is SNHLY and CDR2 is FYNNEI. With 4 bases clipped from V and 5 bases from J, the junction kept 11 bases outside the gene matches. The CDR3 spans 17 residues. Repertoires were generated with immunoSEQ multiplex PCR, while TCRdb's copy carries only in-frame clones and drops some. Of about 140,000 clones detected, under 85% appear once; the ten largest clones hold 8% to 10%. V usage is TRBV2 and J usage is TRBJ2-5; 12 bases line up with TRBD2. Material for sequencing was peripheral blood. The source is a woman aged 80 or older in a cohort sampled during active or convalescent COVID-19. The CDR3 nucleotides read TGTGCCAGCAGTGGGAGACTAGCGGGGGCCCTCGGGGAGACCCAGTACTTC. Amino acid sequence: CASSGRLAGALGETQYF.